The 27 T cell receptor beta chains below all came from one sample that was sequenced in a study of T cells in Graves' hyperthyroidism and ophthalmopathy. The CDR3 regions of TCR beta were amplified from RNA transcripts. A set of HTBI primers served as the primers for a first-round RT-PCR of the TCR CDR3. From the multiplex PCR reads, TCRdb called clonotypes with MiXCR, one entry per CDR3 protein. The table lists about 570,000 distinct CDR3 sequences, 11% to 15% of them singletons. Sequencing input: blood. All receptors derive from a woman aged 40 to 49 with Graves' hyperthyroidism.

The sample holds many counts of this clonotype. V gene TRBV2 combines with J gene TRBJ2-3; D gene ambiguous. V lost 6 bases to trimming and J lost 0 bases, with 10 bases between them. Per germline, CDR1 SNHLY and CDR2 FYNNEI. The CDR3 has 14 residues. The CDR3 DNA reads TGTGCCAGCAGAAATGCGGAAAGCACAGATACGCAGTATTTT. It encodes CASRNAESTDTQYF.

V gene TRBV27 combines with J gene TRBJ2-2; no definite D call. The germline V and J ends were trimmed by 5 bases and 0 bases, with 10 bases remaining between them. Germline V lookup: CDR1 MNHEY, CDR2 SMNVEV (reference sequence). The CDR3 extends over 15 amino acids. In nucleotides, the CDR3 is TGTGCCAGCAGTACCTCTACAGCGAACACCGGGGAGCTGTTTTTT. Residues: CASSTSTANTGELFF.

At least ten counts were recorded for this clonotype. This chain connects TRBV7-2 to TRBJ2-1; D tentatively fits TRBD1 or TRBD2 (5 bases each). From germline, CDR1 is SGHTA and CDR2 FQGNSA. V was clipped by 1 base and J by 7 bases, with 14 bases between them. The CDR3 loop spans 15 amino acids. CDR3 nucleotides: TGTGCCAGCAGCTTAGGTGGTGGGGGTCGGAATGAGCAGTTCTTC. The encoded protein is CASSLGGGGRNEQFF.

This clonotype was seen ten or more times. The chain has TRBV20-1 and TRBJ2-7; D gene uncertain. Trimming removed 5 bases from V and 2 bases from J, with 7 bases in between. CDR1 DFQATT and CDR2 SNEGSKA come from the germline V gene (reference sequence). The CDR3 sequence is 11 residues long. CDR3 residues: CSALIPYEQYF. CDR3 nucleotides: TGCAGTGCTCTCATACCCTACGAGCAGTACTTC.

This clonotype was recorded at least ten times. This chain connects TRBV20-1 to TRBJ2-5; 9 bases match TRBD1. The V and J ends lost 3 bases and 5 bases, in that order; junction bases with no gene match: 10. The CDR3 loop spans 15 amino acids. CDR1 and CDR2 from the germline V gene are DFQATT and SNEGSKA (reference sequence). In nucleotides, the CDR3 is TGCAGTGCTAGTGACCCGGGACAGGGTGTTGAGACCCAGTACTTC. It yields the protein CSASDPGQGVETQYF.

This clonotype has a count of ten or more. The rearrangement uses TRBV30 and TRBJ2-6; D gene uncertain. Trimming shortened V by 2 bases and J by 1 base, and 3 bases separated the two germline ends. Germline CDR1 GTSNPN, CDR2 SVGIG (reference sequence). The CDR3 runs to 13 residues. The chain's CDR3 is CAWSLSGANVLTF. CDR3 DNA sequence: TGTGCCTGGAGTCTATCTGGGGCCAACGTCCTGACTTTC.

In its sample, this clonotype was seen many times. CDR3 nucleotides: TGTGCCAGCAGCTTAGATCTTGTGACAGATACGCAGTATTTT. Its translation: CASSLDLVTDTQYF. The chain uses TRBV7-2 and TRBJ2-3, with unresolved D. V was cut by 1 base and J by 3 bases, with 8 bases left in between. Per germline, CDR1 SGHTA and CDR2 FQGNSA. There are 14 residues in the CDR3.

The chain recombines TRBV19 with TRBJ2-7; 8 positions match TRBD2. The CDR3 runs 15 residues. J gave up 0 bases and V 3 bases, and 4 bases lay outside the gene matches. Germline V gene data show CDR1 as LNHDA and CDR2 as SQIVND (reference sequence). The CDR3 here is CASSITSGSSYEQYF. CDR3 DNA sequence: TGTGCCAGTAGTATTACTAGCGGCAGCTCCTACGAGCAGTACTTC.

This clonotype was counted many times. V usage is TRBV12-3 or TRBV12-4 and J usage is TRBJ2-5; D gene uncertain. CDR3 length equals 14 residues. The V end was cut by 0 bases, the J end by 3 bases, with 8 bases between. CDR3 DNA: TGTGCCAGCAGTTTAGCAGGGTTGGAAGAGACCCAGTACTTC. Its translation: CASSLAGLEETQYF.

This clonotype was observed many times. J is TRBJ1-2 and V is TRBV5-6; 9 bases line up with TRBD1. This CDR3 spans 15 amino acids. Germline values: CDR1 SGHDT, CDR2 YYEEEE. V shed 4 bases and J 2 bases; nucleotides not matched to a gene: 6. DNA for the CDR3: TGTGCCAGCAGCACGGGGGACAGGGACAACTATGGCTACACCTTC. Translation: CASSTGDRDNYGYTF.

The chain recombines TRBV20-1 with TRBJ2-3; 7 bases are shared with TRBD2. CDR1 DFQATT and CDR2 SNEGSKA come from the germline V gene (reference sequence). This CDR3 spans 13 amino acids. Germline trimming cut 5 bases from V and 3 bases from J; bases unmatched to any gene: 5. Here the CDR3 DNA reads TGCAGTGCTGGGGGGGTGGGTACAGATACGCAGTATTTT. Amino acids: CSAGGVGTDTQYF.

This clonotype was observed many times. The V gene is TRBV3-1, the J gene TRBJ1-6, with 10 positions matching TRBD1. Per the germline V gene, CDR1 is LGHDT and CDR2 is YNNKEL (reference sequence). The CDR3 extends over 17 amino acids. J lost 5 bases, V lost 2 bases, and 6 bases had no gene match. CDR3 amino acids: CASSQWGQGTNNSPLHF. The CDR3 nucleotides read TGTGCCAGCAGCCAATGGGGACAGGGGACCAATAATTCACCCCTCCACTTT.

The sample holds many counts of this clonotype. This chain connects TRBV2 to TRBJ2-1; TRBD2 matches at 7 bases. V lost 4 bases to trimming and J lost 5 bases; unmatched junction nucleotides: 5. The CDR3 runs to 14 residues. Per germline, CDR1 SNHLY and CDR2 FYNNEI. Written as DNA, the CDR3 is TGTGCCAGCAGTGGAAGGACTAGGGACAATGAGCAGTTCTTC. It codes for CASSGRTRDNEQFF.

This clonotype was found many times. V usage is TRBV5-1 and J usage is TRBJ2-1; D might be TRBD2 (6 bases). V gave up 4 bases and J gave up 0 bases, with 14 bases separating them. Germline V gene data show CDR1 as SGHRS and CDR2 as YFSETQ. The CDR3 contains 16 residues. The CDR3 reads CASSPGLPSSYNEQFF. In DNA, the CDR3 is TGCGCCAGCAGCCCGGGACTTCCCAGCTCCTACAATGAGCAGTTCTTC.

The rearrangement joins TRBV3-1 to TRBJ2-7, with TRBD2 matching 10 bases. Germline V gene sequence: CDR1 LGHDT, CDR2 YNNKEL (reference sequence). CDR3 size: 17 residues. Trimming removed 6 bases from V and 1 base from J; junction bases left unmatched: 12. This CDR3 is CASSLTSGAGPSYEQYF. The CDR3 DNA is TGTGCCAGCAGTTTAACTAGCGGGGCCGGGCCTTCCTACGAGCAGTACTTC.

This clonotype was detected many times. The genes are TRBV30 and TRBJ1-1, with D possibly being TRBD1 (5 bases). The CDR3 length is 13 residues. The V end lost 0 bases, the J end lost 3 bases, and 8 bases lay between the germline ends. Germline V lookup: CDR1 GTSNPN, CDR2 SVGIG (reference sequence). CDR3 amino acids: CAWSVVGDTEAFF. The DNA of the CDR3 is TGTGCCTGGAGTGTAGTAGGGGACACTGAAGCTTTCTTT.

This clonotype was observed many times. CDR3 coding DNA: TGCGCCAGCAGCCCAACGACAGCCATGAACACTGAAGCTTTCTTT. Amino acids: CASSPTTAMNTEAFF. V is TRBV5-1 and J is TRBJ1-1, with a tentative D call TRBD1 (5 bases). CDR1 SGHRS and CDR2 YFSETQ come from the germline V gene. The CDR3 covers 15 residues. With 4 bases removed from V and 0 bases from J, the gap between germline ends came to 13 bases.

This clonotype was counted many times. V is TRBV9 and J is TRBJ2-1, with D possibly matching TRBD2 (5 bases). This CDR3 is 15 amino acids long. Trimming cost V 2 bases and J 6 bases, with 15 bases left between them. CDR1 SGDLS and CDR2 YYNGEE come from the germline V gene. The CDR3 DNA reads as TGTGCCAGCAGCGTGGAAGCGGATGCGAGCAATGAGCAGTTCTTC. The encoded protein is CASSVEADASNEQFF. Supplemented by reference TRBV9 and TRBJ2-1, the full variable domain reads DSGVTQTPKHLITATGQRVTLRCSPRSGDLSVYWYQQSLDQGLQFLIQYYNGEERAKGNILERFSAQQFPDLHSELNLSSLELGDSALYFCASSVEADASNEQFFGPGTRLTVL.

The sample holds a few counts of this clonotype. V and J are TRBV20-1 and TRBJ2-7, with 11 bases lining up with TRBD1. V was pared by 6 bases and J by 3 bases, with 4 bases of the junction left unmatched. The CDR3 is 13 amino acids. From germline, CDR1 is DFQATT and CDR2 SNEGSKA (reference sequence). For the CDR3, the DNA is TGCAGTGCCACCGGGACAGGGGGCTACGAGCAGTACTTC. Encoded protein: CSATGTGGYEQYF.

This clonotype was counted ten times or more. The rearrangement links TRBV20-1 to TRBJ2-1; D is unclear. The V and J ends lost 1 base and 8 bases respectively, with 3 bases between them. Germline V lookup: CDR1 DFQATT, CDR2 SNEGSKA (reference sequence). This CDR3 spans 10 amino acids. CDR3 nucleotides: TGCAGTGCTAGAGCCGATGAGCAGTTCTTC. Encoded protein: CSARADEQFF.

This clonotype has a handful of counts. The chain links TRBV5-5 to TRBJ2-7, with TRBD2 matching 13 bases. From germline, CDR1 is SGHKS and CDR2 YYEKEE (reference sequence). The CDR3 runs to 16 residues. Trimming took 4 bases from V and 4 from J; bases not matched to a gene: 8. CDR3 nucleotide sequence: TGTGCCAGCAGCCCCTGGACTAGCGGGAGTATTTACGAGCAGTACTTC. Its protein is CASSPWTSGSIYEQYF.

This clonotype was counted ten times or more. The chain recombines TRBV18 with TRBJ2-5, with D perhaps being TRBD1 or TRBD2 (6 bases each). Trimming stripped 2 bases from V and 5 bases from J, with 9 bases between. Germline V lookup: CDR1 KGHSH, CDR2 LQKENI. The CDR3 runs 13 residues. The CDR3 is CASSPGGPETQYF. CDR3 DNA: TGTGCCAGCTCACCAGGGGGGCCGGAGACCCAGTACTTC.

This clonotype was seen a few times. The rearrangement links TRBV5-6 to TRBJ1-2; D is unclear. The CDR3 loop spans 11 amino acids. V was trimmed by 0 bases and J by 7 bases, leaving 4 bases between them. Germline V gene sequence: CDR1 SGHDT, CDR2 YYEEEE. DNA for the CDR3: TGTGCCAGCAGCTTGGGGTTTGGCTACACCTTC. This codes for CASSLGFGYTF.

This clonotype was counted between two and nine times. The genes are TRBV29-1 and TRBJ2-2; D assignment may be TRBD1 or TRBD2 (6 bases each). The V end was cut by 7 bases, the J end by 2 bases, with 11 bases between. The CDR3 is 13 residues long. Germline V gene lookup returns CDR1 SQVTM and CDR2 ANQGSEA. DNA of the CDR3: TGCAGCGGGGGGGCACGAAACACCGGGGAGCTGTTTTTT. Its translation is CSGGARNTGELFF.

J is TRBJ2-2 and V is TRBV7-9, with TRBD1 matching 8 bases. The ends lost 3 bases at V and 11 bases at J; junction bases unmatched: 14. Germline V gives CDR1 SEHNR, CDR2 FQNEAQ (reference sequence). The CDR3 extends over 16 amino acids. DNA of the CDR3: TGTGCCAGCAGCTTTTCTAGGACAGGGAGCGCGGGCGAGCTGTTTTTT. Translating it yields CASSFSRTGSAGELFF.

This clonotype showed up many times. The chain carries TRBV12-3 or TRBV12-4 and TRBJ2-5; 7 positions agree with TRBD2. This CDR3 is 15 amino acids long. V was pared by 0 bases and J by 1 base, with 2 bases of the junction left unmatched. CDR3 in DNA: TGTGCCAGCAGTTTAGCGGGAGGGTTCCAAGAGACCCAGTACTTC. Residues: CASSLAGGFQETQYF.

The CDR3 region is CASSPKQGHNEQFF. The DNA for the CDR3 is TGTGCCAGCAGTCCGAAACAGGGGCACAATGAGCAGTTCTTC. The V and J genes are TRBV9 and TRBJ2-1; 7 bases are shared with TRBD1. The CDR3 sequence is 14 residues long. V was clipped by 5 bases and J by 5 bases; unmatched bases: 7. Germline V gene lookup returns CDR1 SGDLS and CDR2 YYNGEE.